What follows describes a single T cell receptor beta chain. Its matching antigen is unknown. The sample is drawn from a study of beta chain features in type 1 diabetes. General study points: For Type 1 diabetes patients, all four CD4+ subsets carried TCRB CDR3s that were moderately but significantly shorter.

Expressed TCRB transcripts were sequenced, since all the RNA that had been isolated was reverse transcribed. The table came from immunoSEQ multiplex PCR; TCRdb's copy has only in-frame clones and leaves some out. Of about 360,000 clones detected, roughly 13% appear once; the ten largest clones hold about 0.01%. Sequencing used naive CD4+ T cells from blood. The sequence derives from a woman younger than 35 with type 1 diabetes.

The CDR3 DNA reads as TGTGCCAGCAGCGCGAACCTCGGTCCTGATAATACGCAGTATTTT. It is translated as CASSANLGPDNTQYF. The chain is built from TRBV7-9 and TRBJ2-3; D unresolved. The germline V gene has CDR1 SEHNR and CDR2 FQNEAQ (reference sequence). The CDR3 has 15 residues. The germline V and J ends were trimmed by 5 bases and 7 bases, with 19 bases remaining between them.